A single sample is the source of the 15 T cell receptor beta chains below, sequenced in a study of blood T cell repertoires in COVID-19. Method: immunoSEQ multiplex PCR; TCRdb's copy keeps in-frame clones and lacks some. Seen here are some 120,000 clones, around 80% observed once, and the top ten hold 1.9%. Sequenced: peripheral blood. The source is a man between 65 and 85 years old with acute or convalescent COVID-19.

The V gene is TRBV6-5, the J gene TRBJ1-5; 10 bases fit TRBD1. With 6 bases clipped from V and 5 bases from J, the junction kept 4 bases outside the gene matches. This CDR3 has 14 amino acids. Germline lookup yields CDR1 MNHEY and CDR2 SVGAGI. The CDR3 spells CASSVTGGDQPQHF. The CDR3 DNA is TGTGCCAGCAGCGTGACAGGGGGCGATCAGCCCCAGCATTTT.

V gene TRBV6-5 combines with J gene TRBJ1-5; 8 positions agree with TRBD1. CDR3 size: 15 residues. Per the germline V gene, CDR1 is MNHEY and CDR2 is SVGAGI. V shed 5 bases, J shed 7 bases, and the junction held 10 bases outside the gene matches. CDR3 sequence reads: CASSPGGAGGQPQHF. CDR3 bases: TGTGCCAGCAGTCCCGGAGGGGCAGGGGGCCAGCCCCAGCATTTT.

The rearrangement joins TRBV6-5 to TRBJ1-2; no definite D call. CDR1 is MNHEY, CDR2 SVGAGI, per germline. CDR3 length: 13 residues. V was shortened by 7 bases and J by 3 bases, with 12 bases between the two germline ends. CDR3 nucleotide sequence: TGTGCCAGCAAGCTTGGTACAGACTATGGCTACACCTTC. Protein: CASKLGTDYGYTF.

J is TRBJ2-3 and V is TRBV10-3; possible D gene TRBD1, 5 bases. V shed 4 bases and J shed 4 bases, with 15 bases lying between them. The germline CDR1 and CDR2 sequences are ENHRY and SYGVKD. CDR3 length: 15 residues. In DNA, the CDR3 is TGTGCCATCAGTGGAAGCAGGGTAGGATCAGATACGCAGTATTTT. It encodes CAISGSRVGSDTQYF.

The V call is TRBV11-3, the J call TRBJ2-3, with TRBD2 matching 7 bases. Germline V gene lookup returns CDR1 SGHNT and CDR2 YENEEA. The CDR3 has 15 amino acids. V shed 8 bases, J shed 3 bases, and the junction held 11 bases outside the gene matches. In DNA, the CDR3 is TGTGCCAGCGCCCGGGGGAGCGGGACGACAGATACGCAGTATTTT. Residues: CASARGSGTTDTQYF. The complete variable domain, with remaining parts taken from reference TRBV11-3 and TRBJ2-3, reads EAGVVQSPRYKIIEKKQPVAFWCNPISGHNTLYWYLQNLGQGPELLIRYENEEAVDDSQLPKDRFSAERLKGVDSTLKIQPAELGDSAVYLCASARGSGTTDTQYFGPGTRLTVL.

CDR3 amino acids: CASSPKSGGSTDTQYF. CDR3 coding DNA: TGTGCCAGCTCACCGAAGAGCGGGGGGAGCACAGATACGCAGTATTTT. The chain couples TRBV18 to TRBJ2-3; 9 nucleotides line up with TRBD2. Trimming removed 3 bases from V and 0 bases from J; junction bases left unmatched: 4. The CDR3 totals 16 residues. CDR1 is KGHSH and CDR2 is LQKENI in the germline V gene. Combining the CDR3 with reference TRBV18 and TRBJ2-3 gives the whole variable domain NAGVMQNPRHLVRRRGQEARLRCSPMKGHSHVYWYRQLPEEGLKFMVYLQKENIIDESGMPKERFSAEFPKEGPSILRIQQVVRGDSAAYFCASSPKSGGSTDTQYFGPGTRLTVL.

The V and J genes are TRBV5-4 and TRBJ2-7; 15 bases match TRBD2. V gave up 3 bases and J gave up 5 bases; unmatched junction bases: 3. The V gene's germline CDR1 is SGHNT and CDR2 YYREEE (reference sequence). The CDR3 has 15 amino acids. This chain's CDR3 is CASSSGLAGGDEQYF. The CDR3 region has the DNA TGTGCCAGCAGCTCGGGACTAGCGGGGGGTGACGAGCAGTACTTC.

The chain uses TRBV5-1 and TRBJ2-2; 7 nucleotides agree with TRBD1. CDR1 is SGHRS, CDR2 YFSETQ, per germline. There are 15 residues in the CDR3. V gave up 0 bases and J gave up 5 bases; unmatched junction bases: 4. CDR3 region: CASSLGTGRTGELFF. The CDR3 nucleotides read TGCGCCAGCAGCTTGGGGACAGGTAGAACCGGGGAGCTGTTTTTT.

V is TRBV2 and J is TRBJ2-7; 7 bases map to TRBD1. Unmatched junction bases numbered 16, after V lost 8 bases and J lost 3 bases. The CDR3 loop spans 16 amino acids. Germline V gene data show CDR1 as SNHLY and CDR2 as FYNNEI. The CDR3 here is CASLSSQGGAVYEQYF. In nucleotides, the CDR3 is TGTGCCAGCTTATCCAGCCAAGGGGGCGCCGTCTACGAGCAGTACTTC.

This chain uses TRBV19 with TRBJ2-3; no definite D call. CDR3 size: 13 residues. The germline gives CDR1 LNHDA, CDR2 SQIVND (reference sequence). V gave up 1 base and J gave up 3 bases, with 5 bases separating them. The CDR3 region is CASSIVRTDTQYF. CDR3 DNA: TGTGCCAGTAGTATAGTGCGGACAGATACGCAGTATTTT.

V usage is TRBV7-2 and J usage is TRBJ2-3, with unresolved D. Germline CDR1 SGHTA, CDR2 FQGNSA. The ends were cut back, 6 bases at V and 0 bases at J, with 10 bases in the middle. The CDR3 loop spans 14 amino acids. The CDR3 region has the DNA TGTGCCAGCAGTTTGTCCGTAAGCACAGATACGCAGTATTTT. Its protein is CASSLSVSTDTQYF.

This clone appeared once. The chain is built from TRBV6-5 and TRBJ2-2, with 8 nucleotides matching TRBD2. Germline V gene data show CDR1 as MNHEY and CDR2 as SVGAGI. The CDR3 loop spans 16 amino acids. The V segment lost 0 bases and the J segment 5 bases; nucleotides outside the gene matches: 5. CDR3: CASSYSRSGGTGELFF. CDR3 bases: TGTGCCAGCAGTTACTCGCGGAGCGGGGGAACCGGGGAGCTGTTTTTT.

J is TRBJ2-1 and V is TRBV5-1; 9 bases are shared with TRBD2. The V segment lost 4 bases and the J segment 8 bases; nucleotides outside the gene matches: 7. The CDR3 covers 14 residues. In germline, CDR1 is SGHRS, CDR2 YFSETQ. CDR3 loop: CASSPGTSRDEQFF. CDR3 sequence (DNA): TGCGCCAGCAGCCCCGGGACTAGCCGGGATGAGCAGTTCTTC.

J is TRBJ1-3 and V is TRBV2, with 7 positions matching TRBD1. The CDR3 runs 15 residues. Losses at the gene ends were 6 bases for V and 0 bases for J; bases not matched to a gene: 5. Germline V lookup: CDR1 SNHLY, CDR2 FYNNEI. The CDR3 here is CASRTGRFSGNTIYF. CDR3 coding DNA: TGTGCCAGCAGGACAGGGAGGTTCTCTGGAAACACCATATATTTT.

This clone was seen just once. The chain couples TRBV2 to TRBJ1-1; 7 nucleotides line up with TRBD1. Per the germline V gene, CDR1 is SNHLY and CDR2 is FYNNEI. The CDR3 sequence is 15 residues long. J was trimmed by 7 bases and V by 6 bases; bases with no gene match: 14. CDR3 bases: TGTGCCAGCAGGAAAAAGGAGTCAGGGGGTTTTGAAGCTTTCTTT. Residues: CASRKKESGGFEAFF. The full variable domain, completed using reference TRBV2 and TRBJ1-1, is EPEVTQTPSHQVTQMGQEVILRCVPISNHLYFYWYRQILGQKVEFLVSFYNNEISEKSEIFDDQFSVERPDGSNFTLKIRSTKLEDSAMYFCASRKKESGGFEAFFGQGTRLTVV.